The 30 T cell receptor beta chains given below trace back to one sample, sequenced in a study of CD8+CD57+ T cells in acquired aplastic anemia. Patients who underwent sequencing had shown CD8+CD57+ cell expansion by flow cytometry. Genomic DNA served as template for TCR beta VDJ and CDR3 profiling. One entry per CDR3 protein results from TCRdb running MiXCR on the reads. This table holds a few hundred thousand distinct CDR3 sequences, around 32% found once. The specimen was sorted CD4+, CD8+, or CD8+CD57+ T cells (not recorded which) from PBMCs. These receptors originate from a human donor with aplastic anemia.

The gene calls are TRBV6-5 and TRBJ1-1; D gene ambiguous. Germline V gives CDR1 MNHEY, CDR2 SVGAGI. Trimming removed 0 bases at V and 7 bases at J, with 9 bases between. The length of the CDR3 is 13 residues. The CDR3 region has the DNA TGTGCCAGCAGTTACTCGATTAGCGGTGAAGCTTTCTTT. It specifies CASSYSISGEAFF.

The chain combines TRBV20-1 with TRBJ2-2, with D perhaps matching TRBD2 (5 bases). V shed 3 bases and J shed 1 base, with 9 bases lying between them. The V gene's germline CDR1 is DFQATT and CDR2 SNEGSKA (reference sequence). The CDR3 runs to 14 residues. The CDR3 is CSASTRGNTGELFF. CDR3 bases: TGCAGTGCTAGTACTCGGGGGAACACCGGGGAGCTGTTTTTT.

The V gene is TRBV6-1, the J gene TRBJ1-1; 8 bases fit TRBD1. This CDR3 is built from 17 residues. The germline gives CDR1 MNHNS, CDR2 SASEGT. V was clipped by 5 bases and J by 1 base; unmatched bases: 12. The CDR3: CASSQFPGQAGNTEAFF. The CDR3 bases are TGTGCCAGCAGTCAGTTTCCGGGACAGGCGGGGAACACTGAAGCTTTCTTT.

The gene calls are TRBV5-8 and TRBJ1-1; D ambiguous. Trimming left V 0 bases short and J 0 bases short, with 9 bases between. The germline CDR1 and CDR2 sequences are SGHTS and YDEGEE. The CDR3 contains 15 residues. The CDR3 DNA sequence: TGTGCCAGCAGCTTGGGTAGGACCCTGAACACTGAAGCTTTCTTT. Protein sequence: CASSLGRTLNTEAFF.

The CDR3 spells CASRSTGVETQYF. CDR3 sequence (DNA): TGTGCCAGCAGATCCACGGGCGTGGAGACCCAGTACTTC. The chain uses TRBV7-4 and TRBJ2-5; the D is unclear. Trimming took 6 bases from V and 5 from J, leaving 13 bases between them. Germline V gene lookup returns CDR1 SGHVT and CDR2 SQSDAQ. CDR3 length: 13 residues. Full variable domain (missing parts from reference TRBV7-4 and TRBJ2-5): GAGVSQSPRYKVAKRGRDVALRCDSISGHVTLYWYRQTLGQGSEVLTYSQSDAQRDKSGRPSGRFSAERPERSVSTLKIQRTEQGDSAVYLCASRSTGVETQYFGPGTRLLVL.

This clonotype showed up just a few times. The DNA for the CDR3 is TGCGCCAGCAACCAGGGGGCGACGAACACTGAAGCTTTCTTT. This codes for CASNQGATNTEAFF. This chain joins TRBV5-1 and TRBJ1-1; TRBD1 agrees at 8 bases. Trimming cost V 6 bases and J 1 base; bases outside gene matches: 5. The CDR3 consists of 14 residues. The germline V gene encodes CDR1 SGHRS and CDR2 YFSETQ.

The V call is TRBV5-1, the J call TRBJ1-1; D might be TRBD1 (5 bases). Germline lookup yields CDR1 SGHRS and CDR2 YFSETQ. The CDR3 length is 18 residues. Trimming cost V 4 bases and J 1 base, with 23 bases left between them. DNA of the CDR3: TGCGCCAGCAGCCAGACGTCGATAGTCGGACAAAGGAACACTGAAGCTTTCTTT. Its protein product is CASSQTSIVGQRNTEAFF.

This clonotype was observed at least ten times. The chain couples TRBV5-1 to TRBJ1-3, with 7 positions matching TRBD1. CDR1 is SGHRS and CDR2 is YFSETQ in the germline V gene. CDR3 length: 15 residues. With V trimmed by 4 bases and J by 2 bases, 6 bases remained unmatched. This CDR3 reads CASSTQGTPGNTIYF. The CDR3 DNA follows: TGCGCCAGCAGCACACAGGGGACACCTGGAAACACCATATATTTT.

Remarks on this clonotype: One base away lies a much larger clone, so this may be a sequencing read error. This sequence joins TRBV20-1 and TRBJ1-6, with D perhaps matching TRBD1 (5 bases). Between the trimmed V and J ends, which lost 3 bases and 9 bases, there was a span of 12 bases. CDR3 length: 13 residues. The germline gives CDR1 DFQATT, CDR2 SNEGSKA (reference sequence). The CDR3 sequence: CSASPGLSSPLHF. CDR3 nucleotides: TGCAGTGCTAGTCCGGGACTTAGTTCACCCCTCCACTTT.

Points on this clonotype: In this CDR3 the conserved last residue, phenylalanine or tryptophan, is missing, so a read error is likely. The rearrangement uses TRBV5-1 and TRBJ2-7; a weak D match, TRBD1 (6 bases). CDR1 SGHRS and CDR2 YFSETQ come from the germline V gene. The CDR3 is made up of 12 amino acids. Trimming pared 4 bases from V and 9 bases from J, leaving 14 bases between. CDR3 sequence: CASSQHRAGQYL. As DNA, the CDR3 is TGCGCCAGCAGCCAGCACAGGGCCGGGCAGTACCTC.

With respect to this clonotype: One base away lies a much larger clone, so this may be a sequencing read error. This chain joins TRBV9 and TRBJ2-7; either TRBD1 or TRBD2 may supply D (6 bases each). CDR3 length: 13 amino acids. The germline V gene encodes CDR1 SGDLS and CDR2 YYNGEE. The CDR3: CTSSVTGRGEQYF. The CDR3, as DNA: TGTACCAGCAGCGTAACAGGGCGGGGCGAGCAGTACTTC.

In this sample, this clonotype turned up a few times. A read error is possible here, since a much larger clone lies one base away. The chain uses TRBV2 and TRBJ2-2, with D possibly TRBD2 on 5 matching bases. Germline lookup yields CDR1 SNHLY and CDR2 FYNNEI. This CDR3 spans 13 amino acids. CDR3 region: CASDLTNTGELLF. In DNA, the CDR3 is TGTGCCAGCGACCTTACGAACACCGGGGAGCTGCTTTTT.

This chain uses TRBV24-1 with TRBJ1-6; 7 bases match TRBD1. The V and J ends lost 4 bases and 7 bases, in that order; junction bases with no gene match: 6. CDR3 length: 15 residues. CDR1 and CDR2 (germline): KGHDR, SFDVKD. The CDR3 nucleotides are TGTGCCACCAGTGACTCAGGCAGGGGGAATTCACCCCTCCACTTT. Encoded protein: CATSDSGRGNSPLHF.

This clonotype has more than one count but fewer than ten. The V gene is TRBV7-2, the J gene TRBJ1-3; D not resolved. This CDR3 has 16 residues. Germline CDR1 is SGHTA and CDR2 is FQGNSA. The V and J ends lost 0 bases and 0 bases respectively, with 9 bases between them. Here the CDR3 reads CASSLAGINSGNTIYF. Here the CDR3 DNA reads TGTGCCAGCAGCTTAGCAGGAATCAACTCTGGAAACACCATATATTTT.

A few counts support this clonotype. The chain links TRBV7-2 to TRBJ1-1, with 8 bases aligning to TRBD1. J was trimmed by 1 base and V by 1 base; bases with no gene match: 5. Per germline, CDR1 SGHTA and CDR2 FQGNSA. This CDR3 is built from 16 residues. The CDR3, as DNA: TGTGCCAGCAGCTTAGTTCAGGGGGCATGGAACACTGAAGCTTTCTTT. Translated, it gives CASSLVQGAWNTEAFF.

This clonotype was seen only a few times. This chain connects TRBV5-4 to TRBJ1-2, with a possible D match to TRBD1 (5 bases). The CDR3 is 14 amino acids. Germline CDR1 and CDR2: SGHNT and YYREEE (reference sequence). Trimming cost V 2 bases and J 11 bases, with 19 bases left between them. The DNA of the CDR3 is TGTGCCAGCAGCTTTTTCCGGGACCCCCGGTGGTACACCTTC. Translated, it gives CASSFFRDPRWYTF. The variable domain in full, completed from reference TRBV5-4 and TRBJ1-2, reads ETGVTQSPTHLIKTRGQQVTLRCSSQSGHNTVSWYQQALGQGPQFIFQYYREEENGRGNFPPRFSGLQFPNYSSELNVNALELDDSALYLCASSFFRDPRWYTFGSGTRLTVV.

CDR3 sequence reads: CSVGPRWSDTQYF. CDR3 DNA: TGCAGCGTCGGGCCTAGATGGTCTGATACGCAGTATTTT. The rearrangement uses TRBV29-1 and TRBJ2-3; D unresolved. Per germline, CDR1 SQVTM and CDR2 ANQGSEA. V gave up 6 bases and J gave up 6 bases, with 16 bases separating them. The CDR3 consists of 13 residues.

Only a few counts were recorded for this clonotype. The chain combines TRBV5-5 with TRBJ1-1; the D gene is possibly TRBD1 (6 bases). The CDR3 covers 14 residues. Germline values: CDR1 SGHKS, CDR2 YYEKEE (reference sequence). Trimming took off 5 bases at V and 5 bases at J, with 16 bases between the two ends. CDR3 amino acids: CASRYREFGTEAFF. CDR3 bases: TGTGCCAGCAGATACAGGGAGTTTGGTACTGAAGCTTTCTTT.

This clonotype came up once. The rearrangement joins TRBV12-3 or TRBV12-4 to TRBJ2-1; D possibly corresponds to TRBD2 (8 bases). The V end was cut by 4 bases, the J end by 3 bases, with 16 bases between. This CDR3 region has 16 residues. Here the CDR3 reads CASSWGQRGSYNEQFF. The CDR3 bases are TGTGCCAGCAGTTGGGGACAGCGGGGGAGCTACAATGAGCAGTTCTTC.

About this clonotype: The CDR3 carries no conserved terminal phenylalanine or tryptophan, so it likely arises from a read error. This sequence joins TRBV7-6 and TRBJ1-6, with D uncertain. The germline V and J ends were trimmed by 8 bases and 7 bases, with 12 bases remaining between them. CDR3 length: 13 amino acids. The germline gives CDR1 SGHVS, CDR2 FNYEAQ. This CDR3 reads CASGADLNSPLHP. DNA for the CDR3: TGTGCCAGCGGCGCGGACCTGAATTCACCCCTCCACCCT.

The chain is built from TRBV9 and TRBJ2-3, with TRBD2 matching over 16 bases. J gave up 4 bases and V 0 bases, and 5 bases lay outside the gene matches. The CDR3 consists of 18 residues. Germline V CDR1 and CDR2: SGDLS, YYNGEE. CDR3 coding DNA: TGTGCCAGCAGCGTAGGGGGACTAGCGGGAGGGCTCCCAGATACGCAGTATTTT. It yields the protein CASSVGGLAGGLPDTQYF.

J is TRBJ2-5 and V is TRBV15; 7 bases line up with TRBD1. V dropped 1 base and J dropped 5; count of bases not matched to a gene: 4. This CDR3 is 14 amino acids long. Germline V gives CDR1 LNHNV, CDR2 YYDKDF (reference sequence). The CDR3 bases are TGTGCCACCAGCAGAGGGCAGGGGGTCGAGACCCAGTACTTC. The encoded protein is CATSRGQGVETQYF.

This clonotype appeared many times. V usage is TRBV10-2 and J usage is TRBJ1-4; weak D call: TRBD1 (6 bases). Trimming shortened V by 3 bases and J by 5 bases, and 10 bases separated the two germline ends. The CDR3 extends over 14 amino acids. CDR1 and CDR2 (germline): WSHSY, SAAADI. The CDR3, as DNA: TGCGCCAGCAGTGAAAGGGGGAAGAATGAAAAACTGTTTTTT. The encoded protein is CASSERGKNEKLFF.

This clonotype occurred a few times. The V gene is TRBV14, the J gene TRBJ1-2; D remains ambiguous. The CDR3 covers 17 residues. CDR1 and CDR2 (germline): SGHDN, FVKESK. The germline V and J ends were trimmed by 3 bases and 0 bases, with 17 bases remaining between them. The CDR3 coding sequence is TGTGCCAGCAGCCAGGGCCGCGGGGTCCTAACTAACTATGGCTACACCTTC. Translation gives CASSQGRGVLTNYGYTF.

This chain uses TRBV25-1 with TRBJ2-5; tentative D call: TRBD2 (6 bases). Trimming pared 6 bases from V and 0 bases from J, leaving 14 bases between. Per the germline V gene, CDR1 is MGHDK and CDR2 is SYGVNS. CDR3 size: 15 residues. The CDR3 protein is CASSHSGLNQETQYF. CDR3 nucleotides: TGTGCCAGCAGCCATTCGGGACTCAACCAAGAGACCCAGTACTTC.

This clonotype was seen at least ten times. The chain joins TRBV11-1 to TRBJ2-7; TRBD2 is a possible D gene (5 bases). The CDR3 is 17 amino acids. V lost 0 bases to trimming and J lost 0 bases, with 15 bases between them. Germline CDR1 reads SGHAT; CDR2 reads FQDESV (reference sequence). CDR3 sequence reads: CASSLAQTRAGSYEQYF. The CDR3 DNA follows: TGTGCCAGCAGCTTAGCGCAGACGAGGGCAGGCTCCTACGAGCAGTACTTC.

This sequence joins TRBV7-9 and TRBJ2-5, with 10 bases fitting TRBD2. CDR1 is SEHNR and CDR2 is FQNEAQ in the germline V gene (reference sequence). V shed 3 bases and J 4 bases; nucleotides not matched to a gene: 11. The CDR3 runs to 17 residues. The CDR3 bases are TGTGCCAGCAGCTTGGGGGGGCTAGCGGGAGCGGTAGAGACCCAGTACTTC. Translating gives CASSLGGLAGAVETQYF. Complete variable domain (other parts from reference TRBV7-9 and TRBJ2-5): DTGVSQNPRHKITKRGQNVTFRCDPISEHNRLYWYRQTLGQGPEFLTYFQNEAQLEKSRLLSDRFSAERPKGSFSTLEIQRTEQGDSAMYLCASSLGGLAGAVETQYFGPGTRLLVL.

In its sample, this clonotype was seen a few times. The rearrangement joins TRBV30 to TRBJ1-2; the D is unclear. Germline lookup yields CDR1 GTSNPN and CDR2 SVGIG (reference sequence). The CDR3 runs to 13 residues. V lost 3 bases to trimming and J lost 5 bases, with 13 bases between them. CDR3 amino acids: CAWSDRLGYGYTF. The CDR3 nucleotides read TGTGCCTGGAGCGACCGCCTCGGGTATGGCTACACCTTC.

This rearrangement joins TRBV7-2 to TRBJ1-6, with 7 bases lining up with TRBD1. The ends lost 6 bases at V and 2 bases at J; junction bases unmatched: 4. The germline gives CDR1 SGHTA, CDR2 FQGNSA. This CDR3 contains 15 residues. CDR3 residues: CASRRQGPYNSPLHF. The CDR3 bases are TGTGCCAGCAGGAGACAGGGCCCCTATAATTCACCCCTCCACTTT.

The chain carries TRBV5-1 and TRBJ2-7, with D possibly TRBD1 on 6 matching bases. Germline V gives CDR1 SGHRS, CDR2 YFSETQ. The CDR3 has 16 amino acids. Trimming took 1 base from V and 6 from J, leaving 20 bases between them. CDR3 bases: TGCGCCAGCAGCTTGTCAGAAACCAGGGGCGATGTCGAGCAGTACTTC. Translation gives CASSLSETRGDVEQYF.